This TCR beta chain was identified in a study of blood T cell repertoires in COVID-19. Study-level background: Sample material is recorded as cDNA or gDNA derived from T cells, B-cell-depleted T cells, or PBMCs.

CDR3 length equals 13 residues. Germline assignment: CDR1 MNHEY and CDR2 SVGAGI. Deletions cut 7 bases from V and 6 bases from J, with 16 bases between. TCRdb's table, derived via immunoSEQ multiplex PCR, lists solely in-frame clones and lacks some. The table includes 140,000 to 150,000 clones, roughly three quarters detected once. Cohorts were based on clinical histories the participants reported. This receptor was taken from a woman aged 45-65 years who had recovered from COVID-19. The sample comprised PBMCs or T cells enriched from blood (not recorded which). The rearrangement joins TRBV6-5 to TRBJ2-7; no firm D call. DNA of the CDR3: TGTGCCAGCAATCCGCGAGAGTCGGGCGAGCAGTACGTC. Translated, it gives CASNPRESGEQYV.